What follows are 30 T cell receptor beta chains derived from one specimen sequenced in a study of T cell responses to AZD1222 COVID-19 vaccine (TCRdb year 2021). The library was made by the immunoSEQ multiplex PCR assay. In TCRdb, the immuneACCESS table is reduced to in-frame sequences with V and J assigned. These tables do not hold every clone; where another copy was compared, an unresolved V gene accounts for under half, and the others remain unexplained. The sample table contains just under 55,000 clones; only one count was recorded for roughly nine tenths of them. The top ten constitute around 3.9% of the sample. The meaning of the sample's time point label: baseline before first vaccination. The sample here was peripheral blood, taken on day 0 of AZD1222 vaccination. Receptors originate from an adult in good health.

J is TRBJ2-7 and V is TRBV7-7; 8 nucleotides agree with TRBD2. This CDR3 is built from 14 residues. V shed 5 bases and J 0 bases; nucleotides not matched to a gene: 3. Per germline, CDR1 SSHAT and CDR2 FNYEAQ (reference sequence). The CDR3 DNA follows: TGTGCCAGCAGCCCTGGGACTAGCTCCTACGAGCAGTACTTC. It encodes CASSPGTSSYEQYF. The variable domain in full, completed from reference TRBV7-7 and TRBJ2-7, reads GAGVSQSPRYKVTKRGQDVTLRCDPISSHATLYWYQQALGQGPEFLTYFNYEAQPDKSGLPSDRFSAERPEGSISTLTIQRTEQRDSAMYRCASSPGTSSYEQYFGPGTRLTVT.

The chain recombines TRBV28 with TRBJ2-3; D gene unclear. This CDR3 contains 14 residues. Germline CDR1 reads MDHEN; CDR2 reads SYDVKM. The germline V and J ends were trimmed by 7 bases and 0 bases, with 11 bases remaining between them. The CDR3 DNA is TGTGCCAGCATTTGGGCAGGCAGCACAGATACGCAGTATTTT. It specifies CASIWAGSTDTQYF.

The chain uses TRBV24-1 and TRBJ1-4; possibly TRBD1 for D (6 bases). The CDR3 runs 14 residues. CDR1 is KGHDR and CDR2 is SFDVKD in the germline V gene. Trimming took 5 bases from V and 6 from J, leaving 12 bases between them. In DNA, the CDR3 is TGTGCCACCAGTGCAGGGGACGGGTATGAAAAACTGTTTTTT. This gives the protein CATSAGDGYEKLFF.

The rearrangement uses TRBV5-1 and TRBJ2-7; the match to TRBD1 covers 10 bases. The CDR3 is 16 amino acids. From germline, CDR1 is SGHRS and CDR2 YFSETQ. V was pared by 0 bases and J by 7 bases, with 10 bases of the junction left unmatched. For the CDR3, the DNA is TGCGCCAGCAGCTTGGCCTGGGGGACAGGGGATCGGGAGCAGTACTTC. It encodes CASSLAWGTGDREQYF.

The J gene is TRBJ1-1, the V gene TRBV3-1 (or the pseudogene TRBV3-2); D ambiguous. Germline CDR1 reads LGHDT; CDR2 reads YNNKEL (reference sequence). CDR3 size: 15 residues. Trimming left V 5 bases short and J 3 bases short, with 16 bases between. The CDR3 here is CASSTSQATYTEAFF. The CDR3 bases are TGTGCCAGCAGCACCTCCCAGGCAACGTACACTGAAGCTTTCTTT.

The chain is built from TRBV6-5 and TRBJ2-2, with D hard to call. This CDR3 has 14 amino acids. Germline CDR1 is MNHEY and CDR2 is SVGAGI. The V gene lost 6 bases and the J gene lost 4 bases, with 12 bases spanning the gap. DNA of the CDR3: TGTGCCAGCAGCACCGCCATTAGCACCGGGGAGCTGTTTTTT. This translates into CASSTAISTGELFF.

The genes are TRBV6-2 or TRBV6-3 and TRBJ1-1, with D perhaps TRBD1 (5 bases). This CDR3 is built from 14 residues. V lost 4 bases, J lost 1 base, and 10 bases lay in between. Germline V CDR1 and CDR2: MNHEY, SVGEGT. CDR3 sequence (DNA): TGTGCCAGCAGTTCTACGGACAAGAACACTGAAGCTTTCTTT. Translating it yields CASSSTDKNTEAFF.

The chain couples TRBV10-3 to TRBJ1-5; D is unresolved. CDR1 is ENHRY and CDR2 is SYGVKD in the germline V gene. Trimming left V 2 bases short and J 2 bases short, with 7 bases between. The length of the CDR3 is 14 residues. In DNA, the CDR3 is TGTGCCATCAGTGAGAGGCAGGGCAATCAGCCCCAGCATTTT. This translates into CAISERQGNQPQHF.

The chain combines TRBV7-2 with TRBJ2-1, with 11 bases matching TRBD2. Germline V CDR1 and CDR2: SGHTA, FQGNSA. Trimming took 4 bases from V and 10 from J; bases not matched to a gene: 9. The CDR3 contains 15 residues. CDR3 DNA sequence: TGTGCCAGCAGCTCCTTAGCGGGGGGGCCGCAGGAGCAGTTCTTC. Its protein product is CASSSLAGGPQEQFF.

V usage is TRBV13 and J usage is TRBJ2-3; TRBD2 matches at 11 bases. Germline CDR1 PRHDT, CDR2 FYEKMQ (reference sequence). Trimming took 5 bases from V and 0 from J; bases not matched to a gene: 10. This CDR3 has 18 residues. CDR3 protein: CASSPGIAGGPSTDTQYF. CDR3 DNA sequence: TGTGCCAGCAGCCCAGGGATAGCGGGGGGGCCGAGCACAGATACGCAGTATTTT.

The rearrangement joins TRBV7-8 to TRBJ2-3, with D tentatively TRBD1 (5 bases). This CDR3 is built from 14 residues. V dropped 4 bases and J dropped 3 bases, with 11 bases sitting between them. Germline V lookup: CDR1 SGHVS, CDR2 FQNEAQ. CDR3 amino acids: CASSSGQGTDTQYF. The DNA for the CDR3 is TGTGCCAGCAGCTCAGGACAAGGGACAGATACGCAGTATTTT.

V usage is TRBV5-1 and J usage is TRBJ2-1, with TRBD2 identical over 14 bases. The germline V gene has CDR1 SGHRS and CDR2 YFSETQ. The CDR3 consists of 17 residues. With V trimmed by 4 bases and J by 0 bases, 3 bases remained unmatched. The CDR3 DNA is TGCGCCAGCAGCACGGGACTAGCGGGGGCCTCCTACAATGAGCAGTTCTTC. It specifies CASSTGLAGASYNEQFF.

V gene TRBV9 combines with J gene TRBJ2-2, with D unclear. The CDR3 consists of 14 residues. Trimming stripped 3 bases from V and 4 bases from J, with 10 bases between. From germline, CDR1 is SGDLS and CDR2 YYNGEE. Here the CDR3 reads CASSAFTTTGELFF. In nucleotides, the CDR3 is TGTGCCAGCAGCGCTTTCACCACCACCGGGGAGCTGTTTTTT.

J is TRBJ2-3 and V is TRBV5-1; 7 bases match TRBD2. From germline, CDR1 is SGHRS and CDR2 YFSETQ. With V trimmed by 4 bases and J by 2 bases, 7 bases remained unmatched. This CDR3 contains 15 residues. Written as DNA, the CDR3 is TGCGCCAGCAGCGCCGGACTAGAAGACACAGATACGCAGTATTTT. Translated, it gives CASSAGLEDTDTQYF.

This clone appeared once. The chain employs TRBV4-1 and TRBJ1-4, with TRBD1 matching 7 bases. V was pared by 2 bases and J by 5 bases, with 2 bases of the junction left unmatched. The CDR3 is 14 amino acids. Germline V gene sequence: CDR1 MGHRA, CDR2 YSYEKL. The CDR3 nucleotides read TGCGCCAGCAGCCAATACAGGGGAAATGAAAAACTGTTTTTT. It yields the protein CASSQYRGNEKLFF.

This chain uses TRBV5-1 with TRBJ1-3; TRBD1 might be the D (6 bases). Germline assignment: CDR1 SGHRS and CDR2 YFSETQ. The CDR3 covers 17 residues. The V end was cut by 4 bases, the J end by 1 base, with 18 bases between. CDR3 in amino acids: CASSRPGGALSGNTIYF. As DNA, the CDR3 is TGCGCCAGCAGCCGCCCCGGGGGGGCCCTGTCTGGAAACACCATATATTTT.

The CDR3 DNA sequence: TGTGCCAGCAGTTACCCTGACAGGTACTACGAGCAGTACTTC. It encodes CASSYPDRYYEQYF. The chain couples TRBV6-5 to TRBJ2-7; a weak D match, TRBD1 (6 bases). The V and J ends lost 2 bases and 3 bases respectively, with 11 bases between them. Looked up from germline, CDR1 is MNHEY and CDR2 is SVGAGI. The CDR3 covers 14 residues.

This chain joins TRBV7-2 and TRBJ2-1; 8 bases align to TRBD1. Germline assignment: CDR1 SGHTA and CDR2 FQGNSA. The CDR3 sequence is 15 residues long. The V and J ends lost 4 bases and 10 bases, in that order; junction bases with no gene match: 12. The CDR3, as DNA: TGTGCCAGCAGCTCCCAGGGCGGACAGGGCGTCGAGCAGTTCTTC. It specifies CASSSQGGQGVEQFF.

V is TRBV11-2 and J is TRBJ1-4; D unresolved. The germline V gene encodes CDR1 SGHAT and CDR2 FQNNGV. V lost 1 base, J lost 10 bases, and 16 bases lay in between. This CDR3 has 15 residues. The CDR3 region is CASSLGHGTPGKLFF. CDR3 bases: TGTGCCAGCAGCTTAGGGCACGGAACACCCGGAAAACTGTTTTTT.

The chain links TRBV15 to TRBJ2-2; possibly TRBD1 for D (7 bases). CDR3 length: 16 residues. Trimming took 1 base from V and 6 from J, leaving 15 bases between them. Germline V gives CDR1 LNHNV, CDR2 YYDKDF (reference sequence). This CDR3 reads CATSRASTGRSGELFF. CDR3 DNA: TGTGCCACCAGCAGAGCCTCGACAGGGAGGTCCGGGGAGCTGTTTTTT.

The chain recombines TRBV3-1 (or the pseudogene TRBV3-2) with TRBJ2-7; 7 nucleotides line up with TRBD1. Germline V CDR1 and CDR2: LGHDT, YNNKEL (reference sequence). After removal of 4 bases from V and 7 bases from J, the junction contained 13 bases not matched to a gene. The CDR3 consists of 15 residues. The CDR3 loop is CASSPIDRDTREQYF. For the CDR3, the DNA is TGTGCCAGCAGCCCGATAGACAGGGACACTAGGGAGCAGTACTTC.

This rearrangement joins TRBV19 to TRBJ1-2; no reliable D call. V lost 3 bases and J lost 7, with 15 bases in between. This CDR3 has 14 residues. The germline CDR1 and CDR2 sequences are LNHDA and SQIVND (reference sequence). The CDR3 here is CASSIQGLLFGYTF. The CDR3 region has the DNA TGTGCCAGTAGTATTCAAGGATTATTGTTTGGCTACACCTTC.

This chain uses TRBV5-4 with TRBJ2-2; D gene uncertain. This CDR3 contains 13 residues. Trimming stripped 0 bases from V and 5 bases from J, with 5 bases between. Germline assignment: CDR1 SGHNT and CDR2 YYREEE (reference sequence). The CDR3 is CASSLGWTGELFF. In DNA, the CDR3 is TGTGCCAGCAGCTTGGGGTGGACCGGGGAGCTGTTTTTT.

This sequence joins TRBV7-2 and TRBJ1-2; D is undetermined. The germline CDR1 and CDR2 sequences are SGHTA and FQGNSA. V was shortened by 1 base and J by 1 base, with 10 bases between the two germline ends. The CDR3 sequence is 15 residues long. The DNA for the CDR3 is TGTGCCAGCAGCTTAGGGCAGGAGAGTAACTATGGCTACACCTTC. It codes for CASSLGQESNYGYTF.

This clone showed up just a few times. This sequence joins TRBV25-1 and TRBJ2-7; D remains ambiguous. Trimming stripped 0 bases from V and 0 bases from J, with 6 bases between. The CDR3 contains 14 residues. CDR1 is MGHDK and CDR2 is SYGVNS in the germline V gene. The CDR3 DNA is TGTGCCAGCAGTGAATACGAGACCTCCTACGAGCAGTACTTC. Its translation is CASSEYETSYEQYF.

The V call is TRBV28, the J call TRBJ1-2, with TRBD1 as a possible D gene (5 bases). The CDR3 covers 13 residues. V was pared by 5 bases and J by 4 bases, with 11 bases between. Germline-derived CDR1 and CDR2 are MDHEN and SYDVKM. The CDR3 bases are TGTGCCAGCAGTGAGACAGCATCCTATGGCTACACCTTC. It specifies CASSETASYGYTF.

Notes on this clone: Its ends do not fully match the called genes, so a read error is possible. This rearrangement joins TRBV3-1 (or the pseudogene TRBV3-2) to TRBJ2-3; 8 nucleotides line up with TRBD2. This CDR3 contains 17 residues. From germline, CDR1 is LGHDT and CDR2 YNNKEL (reference sequence). Here the CDR3 reads CASSQYSAGALTHTQYF. The CDR3 DNA reads as TGTGCCAGCAGCCAATATTCAGCGGGGGCCCTCACACATACGCAGTATTTT.

J is TRBJ1-5 and V is TRBV23-1; TRBD1 agrees at 7 bases. TRBV23-1 counts as an open reading frame of uncertain function. This CDR3 contains 17 residues. The V and J ends lost 0 bases and 3 bases, in that order; junction bases with no gene match: 8. CDR3 sequence (DNA): TGCGCCAGCAGTCAATCGTTCAGGACAGGACCCAATCAGCCCCAGCATTTT. This codes for CASSQSFRTGPNQPQHF.

The J gene is TRBJ2-1, the V gene TRBV27, with D uncertain. This CDR3 spans 11 amino acids. V lost 1 base and J lost 7, with 2 bases in between. Per germline, CDR1 MNHEY and CDR2 SMNVEV (reference sequence). The CDR3 DNA sequence: TGTGCCAGCAGTTTATTGAATGAGCAGTTCTTC. It specifies CASSLLNEQFF.

This chain connects TRBV27 to TRBJ2-1, with TRBD2 as a possible D gene (7 bases). CDR1 is MNHEY, CDR2 SMNVEV, per germline (reference sequence). The CDR3 sequence is 15 residues long. V lost 6 bases, J lost 3 bases, and 15 bases lay in between. The CDR3 nucleotides are TGTGCCAGCAGCCGTGGGGGGGCAAGCTACAATGAGCAGTTCTTC. Amino acids: CASSRGGASYNEQFF.